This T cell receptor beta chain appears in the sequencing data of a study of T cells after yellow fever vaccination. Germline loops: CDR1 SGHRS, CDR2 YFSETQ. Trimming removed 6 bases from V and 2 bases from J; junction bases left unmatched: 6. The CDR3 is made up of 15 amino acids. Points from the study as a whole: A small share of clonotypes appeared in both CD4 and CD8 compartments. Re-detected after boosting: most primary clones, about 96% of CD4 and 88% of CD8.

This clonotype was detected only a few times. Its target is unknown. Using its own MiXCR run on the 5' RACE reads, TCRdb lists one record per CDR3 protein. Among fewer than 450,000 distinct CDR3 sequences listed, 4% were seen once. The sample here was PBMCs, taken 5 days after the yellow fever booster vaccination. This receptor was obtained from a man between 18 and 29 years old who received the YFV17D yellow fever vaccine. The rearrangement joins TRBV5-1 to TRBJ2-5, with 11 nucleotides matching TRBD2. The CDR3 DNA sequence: TGCGCCAGCACGACTAGCGGGGTCGCGCAAGAGACCCAGTACTTC. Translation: CASTTSGVAQETQYF.